These T cell receptor beta chains were read from a single sample in a study of blood T cells in healthy people across ages. TCRdb re-derived calls from the 5' RACE reads in MiXCR, one entry per CDR3 protein. The data hold roughly 1,700,000 distinct CDR3 sequences, with 28% observed a single time. Sequenced input: blood. All receptors derive from a woman aged 25 to 39 in good health. CDR3s leave out the opening cysteine and the closing phenylalanine or tryptophan.

v_gene	len	CDR3aa
TRBV12-3/TRBV12-4	13	ASRQFDIEYNEQF
TRBV5-7	15	ASSLVRQSHSNQPQH
TRBV29-1	9	SVSTGYEQY
TRBV7-9	13	ASSLRTSSGNEQF
TRBV7-8	14	ASSTRTASTNTEAF
TRBV12-3/TRBV12-4	13	ASSLGGQNTSEAF
TRBV6-2/TRBV6-3	12	ASSYLALNTEAF
TRBV15	13	ATSSRPTGYQPQH
TRBV5-6	14	ASSLSQRGLADTQY
TRBV12-3/TRBV12-4	10	ASSGPVGGYT
TRBV7-2	13	ASSSSATGANVLT
TRBV7-3	13	ASSLWGGPNGELF
TRBV29-1	11	SEGGTTGEKLF
TRBV7-2	15	ASSKALAGGGTDTQY
TRBV29-1	13	SVFLQGTVSYEQY
TRBV7-2	13	ASSPGLPSYNEQF
TRBV12-3/TRBV12-4	14	ASTSGGLSGANVLT
TRBV12-3/TRBV12-4	14	ASSLLAGGAGDTQY
TRBV9	12	ASNGGGAADTQY
TRBV20-1	8	SAGRNEQF
TRBV7-9	13	ASSFGTFSTDTQY
TRBV4-1	13	ASSQGKGGITEAF
TRBV24-1	12	ATSEGQHPNEQF
TRBV28	11	ASKQVFSYEQY
TRBV2	11	ASSREWAGELF
TRBV6-6	12	ASSYFPAWYGYT
TRBV18	12	ASSGTIGRYEQY
TRBV20-1	13	SATSLQSSYNEQY
TRBV5-1	13	ASSLQVTGGSPLH
TRBV7-9	12	ASRAAGVGQPQH
TRBV18	12	ASSPPAATDTQY
TRBV12-3/TRBV12-4	14	ASSSLGTSHYNEQF